This T cell receptor (beta chain) was recovered during a study of T-cell reconstitution after alpha-beta-depleted transplantation in children. Molecular barcoding with unique molecular identifiers was used for the TCRbeta library. TCRdb itself ran the PCR reads through MiXCR, one entry per CDR3 protein. The repertoire holds a few hundred thousand distinct CDR3 sequences, about a tenth seen once, with about 5% in the top ten. This clonotype was seen a few times. After removal of 3 bases from V and 2 bases from J, the junction contained 7 bases not matched to a gene. Looked up from germline, CDR1 is SGHAT and CDR2 is FQNNGV. CDR3 length equals 16 residues.

V gene TRBV11-2 combines with J gene TRBJ1-3, with 7 bases that match TRBD1. This TCR was sampled from a human donor who donated a stem cell graft to a child with acute myeloid leukemia. This specimen was PBMCs from the stem cell graft donor, taken from the stem cell graft. In DNA, the CDR3 is TGTGCCAGCAGCTTCGGCCGGCAGGGGGCTGGAAACACCATATATTTT. It encodes CASSFGRQGAGNTIYF.